Listed below are T cell receptor beta chains from one sample, sequenced in a study of shared clonotypes between healthy human individuals. Clones were sequenced by immunoSEQ multiplex PCR, and TCRdb holds only the in-frame ones, with some missing. This table holds 740,000 or so clones, roughly 73% found once. Material for sequencing was memory CD4+ T cells sorted from blood. The receptors were gathered from a woman aged 25-40 years in good health. The CDR3 runs from the conserved cysteine through the conserved F or W. D genes are given only for firm matches. Clone size, where shown, is once, few, many, or a class for clones that have expanded.

clone size	V gene	D gene	CDR3 length	J gene	CDR3 protein	CDR3 DNA
NA	TRBV5-4	TRBD2	17	TRBJ2-4	CASSLLLAGVAKNIQYF	TGTGCCAGCAGCTTGCTCCTAGCGGGTGTAGCCAAAAACATTCAGTACTTC
NA	TRBV30	NA	14	TRBJ2-7	CACPRGPLAYEQYF	TGTGCCTGCCCTCGGGGCCCACTTGCCTACGAGCAGTACTTC
NA	TRBV7-9	NA	14	TRBJ2-7	CASSRGSGGYEQYF	TGTGCCAGCAGCCGGGGGTCAGGCGGCTACGAGCAGTACTTC
once	TRBV5-4	NA	15	TRBJ1-5	CASSIFGGSNQPQHF	TGTGCCAGCAGCATCTTTGGCGGGAGCAATCAGCCCCAGCATTTT
NA	TRBV18	NA	16	TRBJ2-1	CASSPILERSYNEQFF	TGTGCCAGCTCACCTATACTAGAAAGGTCGTACAATGAGCAGTTCTTC
once	TRBV29-1	TRBD2	17	TRBJ2-1	CSVVEGTSGSRYNEQFF	TGCAGCGTTGTAGAGGGGACTAGCGGGAGTAGGTACAATGAGCAGTTCTTC
NA	TRBV4-1	NA	15	TRBJ2-7	CASSQTPQGAHEQYF	TGCGCCAGCAGCCAAACTCCCCAGGGAGCCCACGAGCAGTACTTC
NA	TRBV21-1	NA	17	TRBJ1-3	CASSVQREGGAGNTIYF	TGTGCCAGCAGCGTACAGCGGGAGGGAGGGGCTGGAAACACCATATATTTT
NA	TRBV5-6	NA	16	TRBJ2-7	CASSSINLQPPYEQYF	TGTGCCAGCAGCTCCATTAACCTTCAACCCCCCTACGAGCAGTACTTC
NA	TRBV6-5	NA	16	TRBJ2-1	CASSSQWKGGSNEQFF	TGTGCCAGCAGTTCCCAATGGAAGGGAGGAAGCAATGAGCAGTTCTTC
NA	TRBV4-1	NA	16	TRBJ2-7	CASSQSPADPSYEQYF	TGCGCCAGCAGCCAAAGCCCGGCAGACCCGTCCTACGAGCAGTACTTC
few	TRBV5-1	NA	14	TRBJ2-2	CASSGGRNTGELFF	TGCGCCAGCAGCGGGGGGAGAAACACCGGGGAGCTGTTTTTT
NA	TRBV9	NA	14	TRBJ2-2	CASSSGTYTGELFF	TGTGCCAGCAGCTCCGGGACTTACACCGGGGAGCTGTTTTTT
NA	TRBV7-2	NA	14	TRBJ2-5	CASSLGPTKETQYF	TGTGCCAGCAGCTTAGGCCCTACAAAAGAGACCCAGTACTTC
once	TRBV5-6	NA	13	TRBJ1-2	CASSPVGPYGYTF	TGTGCCAGCAGCCCGGTGGGGCCCTATGGCTACACCTTC
NA	TRBV25-1	NA	14	TRBJ2-3	CASGDRSGTDTQYF	TGTGCCAGCGGGGATCGAAGCGGCACAGATACGCAGTATTTT
NA	TRBV27	TRBD1	14	TRBJ1-5	CASSFRQGHQPQHF	TGTGCCAGCAGTTTTCGACAGGGCCATCAGCCCCAGCATTTT
NA	TRBV28	NA	14	TRBJ1-1	CASSLDQRSRWAFF	TGTGCCAGCAGTTTAGATCAGCGGAGTCGGTGGGCTTTCTTT
NA	TRBV5-1	TRBD1	15	TRBJ2-7	CASSFGDRDVGEQYF	TGCGCCAGCAGCTTCGGGGACAGGGATGTGGGCGAGCAGTACTTC
NA	TRBV7-7	TRBD1	20	TRBJ1-5	CASSSSISDRGLDGNQPQHF	TGTGCCAGCAGCTCCTCCATATCGGACAGGGGGCTCGATGGCAATCAGCCCCAGCATTTT
few	TRBV9	TRBD1	14	TRBJ1-2	CASSVGQGNYGYTF	TGTGCCAGCAGCGTAGGACAGGGCAACTATGGCTACACCTTC
few	TRBV27	NA	18	TRBJ2-1	CASSLGLRAGSSYNEQFF	TGTGCCAGCAGTTTGGGCCTCCGGGCGGGGAGCTCCTACAATGAGCAGTTCTTC
NA	TRBV19	NA	14	TRBJ1-5	CASSSRGLSQPQHF	TGTGCCAGTAGCTCAAGGGGCTTGTCTCAGCCCCAGCATTTT
NA	TRBV4-1	NA	16	TRBJ2-7	CASSPRSRGTVYEQYF	TGCGCCAGCAGCCCCCGATCACGCGGGACTGTCTACGAGCAGTACTTC
NA	TRBV11-2	NA	17	TRBJ1-5	CASSSGTVNVGNQPQHF	TGTGCCAGCAGCTCAGGGACGGTAAACGTTGGCAATCAGCCCCAGCATTTT
NA	TRBV6-5	NA	14	TRBJ2-7	CASSYAGQTYEQYF	TGTGCCAGCAGTTACGCCGGACAGACCTACGAGCAGTACTTC
few	TRBV29-1	TRBD2	15	TRBJ2-2	CSVGGSGRFTGELFF	TGCAGCGTTGGGGGTAGCGGGAGATTTACCGGGGAGCTGTTTTTT
NA	TRBV2	NA	13	TRBJ2-5	CASSGRLQETQYF	TGTGCCAGCAGTGGGAGGCTCCAAGAGACCCAGTACTTC
NA	TRBV6-6	NA	13	TRBJ2-7	CASSYGYGYEQYF	TGTGCCAGCAGTTACGGTTACGGCTACGAGCAGTACTTC
once	TRBV5-1	NA	15	TRBJ2-1	CASSLRRVKNNEQFF	TGCGCCAGCAGCTTGAGGAGGGTCAAAAACAATGAGCAGTTCTTC
NA	TRBV21-1	NA	19	TRBJ2-7	CASSVQWGTGDILSYEQYF	TGTGCCAGCAGCGTCCAATGGGGGACAGGGGATATACTGTCCTACGAGCAGTACTTC
NA	TRBV28	NA	18	TRBJ1-3	CASSLHGGDEVGGNTIYF	TGTGCCAGCAGTTTACACGGTGGGGACGAGGTGGGCGGAAACACCATATATTTT
few	TRBV27	TRBD1	16	TRBJ1-2	CASSPGGSGQDGGYTF	TGTGCCAGCAGCCCAGGCGGGTCCGGACAGGACGGTGGCTACACCTTC
once	TRBV4-2	NA	16	TRBJ2-5	CASSQRLGAPQETQYF	TGTGCCAGCAGCCAGCGTCTGGGGGCGCCCCAAGAGACCCAGTACTTC
NA	TRBV19	NA	12	TRBJ2-7	CASSISRYEQYF	TGTGCCAGTAGTATCAGCAGATACGAGCAGTACTTC
NA	TRBV18	TRBD1	17	TRBJ1-3	CASSPKTGGSSGNTIYF	TGTGCCAGCTCACCCAAGACAGGGGGTTCCTCTGGAAACACCATATATTTT
NA	TRBV10-1	TRBD1	15	TRBJ2-7	CASSPRLTGFDEQYF	TGCGCCAGCAGTCCCCGATTGACAGGGTTCGACGAGCAGTACTTC
NA	TRBV28	NA	15	TRBJ1-2	CASSLGGPSNYGYTF	TGTGCCAGCAGTTTGGGGGGGCCTTCTAACTATGGCTACACCTTC
NA	TRBV30	NA	13	TRBJ1-6	CAWSGGLRSPLHF	TGTGCCTGGAGTGGGGGTTTAAGATCACCCCTCCACTTT
NA	TRBV7-2	NA	15	TRBJ2-3	CASSTSALVADTQYF	TGTGCCAGCAGCACATCTGCGCTAGTTGCAGATACGCAGTATTTT
NA	TRBV28	TRBD2	15	TRBJ2-1	CASRLLAGDYNEQFF	TGTGCCAGCAGACTACTAGCGGGAGACTACAATGAGCAGTTCTTC